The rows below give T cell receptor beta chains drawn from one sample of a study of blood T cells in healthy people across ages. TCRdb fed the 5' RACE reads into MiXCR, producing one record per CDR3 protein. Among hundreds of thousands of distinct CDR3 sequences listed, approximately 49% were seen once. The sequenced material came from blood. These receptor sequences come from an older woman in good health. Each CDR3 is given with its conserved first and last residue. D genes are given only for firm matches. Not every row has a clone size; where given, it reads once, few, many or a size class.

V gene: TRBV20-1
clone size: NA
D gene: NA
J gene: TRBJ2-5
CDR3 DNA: TGCAGTGCTAGATGGCAGGTGAAAGAGACCCAGTACTTC
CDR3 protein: CSARWQVKETQYF

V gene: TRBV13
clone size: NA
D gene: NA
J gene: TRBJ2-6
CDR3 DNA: TGTGCCAGCAGCCGGGGGGACAATCCCTCTGGGGCCAACGTCCTGACTTTC
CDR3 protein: CASSRGDNPSGANVLTF

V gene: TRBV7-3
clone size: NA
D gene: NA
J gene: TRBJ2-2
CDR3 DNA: TGTGCCAGCAGCTTAAGTAGGACCTCCCCCGGGGAGCTGTTTTTT
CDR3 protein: CASSLSRTSPGELFF

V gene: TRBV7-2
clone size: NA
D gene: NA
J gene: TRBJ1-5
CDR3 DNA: TGTGCCAGCAGCTCCAGGGATGGCAATCAGCCCCAGCATTTT
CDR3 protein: CASSSRDGNQPQHF

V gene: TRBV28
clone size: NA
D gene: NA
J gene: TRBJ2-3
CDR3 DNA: TGTGCCAGCAGTCCTTGGACCCGGAGGAGCACAGATACGCAGTATTTT
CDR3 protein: CASSPWTRRSTDTQYF

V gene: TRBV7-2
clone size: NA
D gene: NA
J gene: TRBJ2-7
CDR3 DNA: TGTGCCAGCAGCCACCGTTACGAGCAGTACTTC
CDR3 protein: CASSHRYEQYF

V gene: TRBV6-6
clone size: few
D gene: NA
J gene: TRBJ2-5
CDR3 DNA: TGTGCCAGCTCACAGGGAATAGGTCAGCAGTACTTC
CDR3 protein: CASSQGIGQQYF

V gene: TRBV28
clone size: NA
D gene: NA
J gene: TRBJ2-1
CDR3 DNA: TGTGCCAGCAATGGACCGCGCTTGTTCAATGAGCAGTTCTTC
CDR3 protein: CASNGPRLFNEQFF

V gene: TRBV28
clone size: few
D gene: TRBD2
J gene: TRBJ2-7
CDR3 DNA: TGTGCCAGCAGTACCCGCGTGGCGGGAGACTACAATGAGCAGTACTTC
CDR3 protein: CASSTRVAGDYNEQYF

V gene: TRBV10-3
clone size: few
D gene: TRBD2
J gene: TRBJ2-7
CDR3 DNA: TGTGCCATCAGTGACGGGACTAACGACTACGAGCAGTACTTC
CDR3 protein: CAISDGTNDYEQYF

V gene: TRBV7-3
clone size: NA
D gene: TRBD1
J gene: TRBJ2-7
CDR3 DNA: TGTGCCAGCAGCGCCGGGACAGCCGACGAGCAGTACTTC
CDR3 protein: CASSAGTADEQYF

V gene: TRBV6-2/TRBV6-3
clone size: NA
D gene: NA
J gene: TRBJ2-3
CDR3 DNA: TGTGCCAGCAGTTCGGGGCCGGGAGCGGTCACAGATACGCAGTATTTT
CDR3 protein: CASSSGPGAVTDTQYF

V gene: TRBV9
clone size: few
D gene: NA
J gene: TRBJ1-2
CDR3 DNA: TGTGCCAGCAGCGTAGGACTCCGGGACATTTACGGCTACACCTTC
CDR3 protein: CASSVGLRDIYGYTF

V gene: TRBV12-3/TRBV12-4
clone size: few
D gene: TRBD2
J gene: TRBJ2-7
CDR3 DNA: TGTGCCAGCAGTACCTGGGCGGGGGATATCGAGCAGTACTTC
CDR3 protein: CASSTWAGDIEQYF

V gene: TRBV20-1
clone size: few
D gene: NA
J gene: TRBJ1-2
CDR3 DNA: TGCAGTGCTAGAGATCGGATTAACTATGGCTACACCTTC
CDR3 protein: CSARDRINYGYTF

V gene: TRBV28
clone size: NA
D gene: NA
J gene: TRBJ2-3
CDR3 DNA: TGTGCCAGCAGTTTACGTGGCGCCGGTACAGATACGCAGTATTTT
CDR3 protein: CASSLRGAGTDTQYF

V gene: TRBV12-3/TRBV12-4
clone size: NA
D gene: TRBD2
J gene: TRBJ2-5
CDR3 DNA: TGTGCCAGCAAACTCGGGAGGGAGACCCAGTACTTC
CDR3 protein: CASKLGRETQYF

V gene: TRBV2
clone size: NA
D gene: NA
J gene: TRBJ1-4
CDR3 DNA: TGTGCCAGCAGAACTTCCGGGGCGCCCGATGAAAAACTGTTTTTT
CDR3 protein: CASRTSGAPDEKLFF

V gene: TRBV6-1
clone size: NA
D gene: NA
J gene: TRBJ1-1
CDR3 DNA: TGTGCCAGCAGTGAATACCGGGATACTGAAGCTTTCTTT
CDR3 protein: CASSEYRDTEAFF

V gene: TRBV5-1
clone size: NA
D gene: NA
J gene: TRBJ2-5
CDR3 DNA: TGCGCCAGCAGCTTCGAGGGAGGAGTAGAGACCCAGTACTTC
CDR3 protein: CASSFEGGVETQYF

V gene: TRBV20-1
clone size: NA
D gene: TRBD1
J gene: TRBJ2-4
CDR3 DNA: TGCAGTGCTAGCGGACAGGGGAACATTCAGTACTTC
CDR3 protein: CSASGQGNIQYF

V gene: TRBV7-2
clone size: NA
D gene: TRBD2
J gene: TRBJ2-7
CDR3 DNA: TGTGCCAGCAGCTCCCGTGAGCTAGCGGGGAGCTCCTACGAGCAGTACTTC
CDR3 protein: CASSSRELAGSSYEQYF

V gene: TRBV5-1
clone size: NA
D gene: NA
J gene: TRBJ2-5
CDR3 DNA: TGCGCCAGCAGCATTAGCGGACAAGAGACCCAGTACTTC
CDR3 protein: CASSISGQETQYF

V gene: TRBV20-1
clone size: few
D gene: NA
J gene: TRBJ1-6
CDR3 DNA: TGCAGTGCTAGAGACCCAACCGGACAGCGAAATAATTCACCCCTCCACTTT
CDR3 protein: CSARDPTGQRNNSPLHF

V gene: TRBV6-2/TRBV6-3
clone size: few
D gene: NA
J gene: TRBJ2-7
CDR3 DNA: TGTGCCAGCAGGGGTTTAGGCTACGAGCAGTACTTC
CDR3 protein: CASRGLGYEQYF

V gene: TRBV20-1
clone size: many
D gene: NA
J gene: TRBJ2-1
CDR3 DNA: TGCAGTGCCCACAGGGTCTATGAGCAGTTCTTC
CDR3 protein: CSAHRVYEQFF

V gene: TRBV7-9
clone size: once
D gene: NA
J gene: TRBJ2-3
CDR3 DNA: TGTGCCAGCAGCATACTAGGGTCTGGGACAGATACGCAGTATTTT
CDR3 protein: CASSILGSGTDTQYF

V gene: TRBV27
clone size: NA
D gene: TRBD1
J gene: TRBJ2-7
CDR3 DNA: TGTGCCAGCAGCCCCGGGACAGGGTTCGAGCAGTACTTC
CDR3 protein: CASSPGTGFEQYF

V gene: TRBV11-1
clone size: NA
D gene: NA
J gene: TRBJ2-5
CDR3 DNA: TGTGCCAGCAGCTCGCCGCCTGGACATCGTCAAGAGACCCAGTACTTC
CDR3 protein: CASSSPPGHRQETQYF

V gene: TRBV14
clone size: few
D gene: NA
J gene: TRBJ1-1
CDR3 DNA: TGTGCCAGCAGCCAAGACAACCCGGGGCTAAGCACTGAAGCTTTCTTT
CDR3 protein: CASSQDNPGLSTEAFF

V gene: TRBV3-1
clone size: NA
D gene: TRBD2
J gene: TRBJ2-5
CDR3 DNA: TGTGCCAGCAGCCCAGCGGGAGTAGGTCGGATGGGGACCCAGTACTTC
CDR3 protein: CASSPAGVGRMGTQYF

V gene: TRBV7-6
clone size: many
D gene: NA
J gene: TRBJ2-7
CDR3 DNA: TGTGCCAGCAGCTTAGAAGGGACCCTCAACGAGCAGTACTTC
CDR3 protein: CASSLEGTLNEQYF

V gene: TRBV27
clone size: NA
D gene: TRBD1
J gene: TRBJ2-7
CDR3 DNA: TGTGCCAGCAGTTCGAGGGGGCAGGGTACCGAGCAGTACTTC
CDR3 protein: CASSSRGQGTEQYF

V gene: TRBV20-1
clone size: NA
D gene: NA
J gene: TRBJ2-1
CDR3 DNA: TGCAGTGCTAGAGATCTTGTTGGGGGGCATGAGCAGTTCTTC
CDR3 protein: CSARDLVGGHEQFF

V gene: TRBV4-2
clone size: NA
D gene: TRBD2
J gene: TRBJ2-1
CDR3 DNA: TGTGCCAGCAGCCAAGATTGGCTGGCTAGCGGGGGGGTCAATGAGCAGTTCTTC
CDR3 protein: CASSQDWLASGGVNEQFF

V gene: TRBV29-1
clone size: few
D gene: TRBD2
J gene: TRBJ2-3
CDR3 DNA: TGCAGCGCCCGACTAGCGGGTGTGTCAGATACGCAGTATTTT
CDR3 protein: CSARLAGVSDTQYF

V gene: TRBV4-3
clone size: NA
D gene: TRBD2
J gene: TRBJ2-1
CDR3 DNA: TGCGCCAGCAGCCAAGACTCCGGGACTAAGGGCAATGAGCAGTTCTTC
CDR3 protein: CASSQDSGTKGNEQFF

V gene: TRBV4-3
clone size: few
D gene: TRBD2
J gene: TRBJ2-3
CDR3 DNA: TGCGCCAGCAGCCAAGGAGCGGGAACGGAAGCAGATACGCAGTATTTT
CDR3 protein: CASSQGAGTEADTQYF

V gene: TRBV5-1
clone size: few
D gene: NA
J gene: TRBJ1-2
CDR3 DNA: TGCGCCAGCAGCTCCCGGGAGGGATCCTATGGCTACACCTTC
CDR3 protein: CASSSREGSYGYTF

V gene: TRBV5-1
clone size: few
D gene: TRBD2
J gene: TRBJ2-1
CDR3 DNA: TGCGCCAGCAGCCAAAACCCACTAGCGGCCAGCTACAATGAGCAGTTCTTC
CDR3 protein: CASSQNPLAASYNEQFF

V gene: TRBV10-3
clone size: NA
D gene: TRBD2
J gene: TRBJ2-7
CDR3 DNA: TGTGCCATCAACGCTCGCCTTGGGACTAGCGGGAGCTCCTACGAGCAGTACTTC
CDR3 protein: CAINARLGTSGSSYEQYF

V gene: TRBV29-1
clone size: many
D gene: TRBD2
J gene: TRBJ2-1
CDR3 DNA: TGCAGCGTTGAAGATCTTAGCGGGAGGGCTTCGGGGGAGCAGTTCTTC
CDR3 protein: CSVEDLSGRASGEQFF

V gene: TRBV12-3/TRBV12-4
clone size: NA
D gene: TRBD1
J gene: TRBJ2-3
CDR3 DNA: TGTGCCAGCAGTCCTGATACAGGGGAGCGCACAGATACGCAGTATTTT
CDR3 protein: CASSPDTGERTDTQYF